The 15 T cell receptor beta chains below all came from one sample that was sequenced in a study of T-cell memory formation after mild COVID-19. TCRdb used MiXCR to reprocess the 5' RACE reads, holding one entry per CDR3 protein. The sample lists about 560,000 distinct CDR3 sequences; about 18% were seen once. The material sequenced was PBMCs or a T cell subset sorted from them (not recorded which). The receptors come from an adult woman who had mild COVID-19 (a few samples of this study predate the infection). Cell type and time point are not known.

The chain recombines TRBV5-1 with TRBJ2-2; 12 bases fit TRBD2. The V and J ends lost 4 bases and 4 bases, in that order; junction bases with no gene match: 8. The CDR3 covers 17 residues. The germline CDR1 and CDR2 sequences are SGHRS and YFSETQ. The CDR3 DNA follows: TGCGCCAGCAGCCCCCGCCTAGCGGGAGGGGGCACCGGGGAGCTGTTTTTT. Amino acid sequence: CASSPRLAGGGTGELFF. Full variable domain (rest looked up from reference TRBV5-1 and TRBJ2-2): KAGVTQTPRYLIKTRGQQVTLSCSPISGHRSVSWYQQTPGQGLQFLFEYFSETQRNKGNFPGRFSGRQFSNSRSEMNVSTLELGDSALYLCASSPRLAGGGTGELFFGEGSRLTVL.

The chain is built from TRBV7-2 and TRBJ2-3, with unresolved D. CDR3 size: 15 residues. The germline V gene encodes CDR1 SGHTA and CDR2 FQGNSA. V dropped 1 base and J dropped 1 base, with 9 bases sitting between them. CDR3 sequence reads: CASSLDVWGTDTQYF. CDR3 sequence (DNA): TGTGCCAGCAGCTTAGACGTCTGGGGCACAGATACGCAGTATTTT.

This clonotype was picked up many times. The rearrangement links TRBV5-1 to TRBJ2-3; no firm D call. This CDR3 has 16 amino acids. CDR1 and CDR2 from the germline V gene are SGHRS and YFSETQ. V dropped 3 bases and J dropped 0 bases, with 14 bases sitting between them. The CDR3 reads CASSSLTGSSTDTQYF. The CDR3 DNA sequence: TGCGCCAGCAGCTCGCTGACTGGCTCTAGCACAGATACGCAGTATTTT. Variable domain in full (rest from reference TRBV5-1 and TRBJ2-3): KAGVTQTPRYLIKTRGQQVTLSCSPISGHRSVSWYQQTPGQGLQFLFEYFSETQRNKGNFPGRFSGRQFSNSRSEMNVSTLELGDSALYLCASSSLTGSSTDTQYFGPGTRLTVL.

This clonotype was counted between two and nine times. The rearrangement joins TRBV5-1 to TRBJ2-5, with 7 bases that match TRBD1. Germline values: CDR1 SGHRS, CDR2 YFSETQ. The V gene end was trimmed by 1 base and the J gene end by 3 bases; junction bases not matched to a gene: 3. CDR3 length: 14 amino acids. In DNA form, the CDR3 reads TGCGCCAGCAGCTTGTGGGGGACAGAAGAGACCCAGTACTTC. Its protein is CASSLWGTEETQYF.

This clonotype was seen only a few times. The chain links TRBV2 to TRBJ1-5; perhaps TRBD1 as D (6 bases). The CDR3 is made up of 14 amino acids. V lost 2 bases and J lost 5, with 10 bases in between. Germline CDR1 reads SNHLY; CDR2 reads FYNNEI. DNA of the CDR3: TGTGCCAGCAGTGAATGGACAGCGGATCAGCCCCAGCATTTT. This gives the protein CASSEWTADQPQHF.

The chain has TRBV7-2 and TRBJ2-7, with 9 bases lining up with TRBD2. Trimming took 6 bases from V and 5 from J; bases not matched to a gene: 8. The CDR3 runs 14 residues. CDR1 and CDR2 from the germline V gene are SGHTA and FQGNSA. Here the CDR3 reads CASRVWGGRDEQYF. In nucleotides, the CDR3 is TGTGCCAGCAGAGTCTGGGGCGGGAGGGACGAGCAGTACTTC. Full variable domain (outside the CDR3, taken from reference TRBV7-2 and TRBJ2-7): GAGVSQSPSNKVTEKGKDVELRCDPISGHTALYWYRQSLGQGLEFLIYFQGNSAPDKSGLPSDRFSAERTGGSVSTLTIQRTQQEDSAVYLCASRVWGGRDEQYFGPGTRLTVT.

This clonotype has a handful of counts. The chain's CDR3 is CSASGTIQETQYF. The DNA for the CDR3 is TGCAGTGCTAGTGGGACCATACAAGAGACCCAGTACTTC. The rearrangement uses TRBV20-1 and TRBJ2-5; possibly TRBD1 or TRBD2 for D (5 bases each). Germline loops: CDR1 DFQATT, CDR2 SNEGSKA (reference sequence). Trimming removed 3 bases from V and 2 bases from J, with 10 bases in between. CDR3 length: 13 amino acids.

The V and J genes are TRBV3-1 and TRBJ2-1; 12 bases align to TRBD2. Germline V gene lookup returns CDR1 LGHDT and CDR2 YNNKEL (reference sequence). Trimming at V came to 6 bases and at J to 4 bases, leaving 7 bases not matched to a gene. The CDR3 runs 16 residues. The CDR3 spells CASSFGTSGLYNEQFF. In nucleotides, the CDR3 is TGTGCCAGCAGTTTCGGGACTAGCGGGCTTTACAATGAGCAGTTCTTC.

This clonotype was seen a few times. This chain joins TRBV20-1 and TRBJ2-7, with D unclear. The germline V and J ends were trimmed by 6 bases and 1 base, with 16 bases remaining between them. The germline V gene has CDR1 DFQATT and CDR2 SNEGSKA (reference sequence). The CDR3 is 14 amino acids. The CDR3 protein is CSACCRTDSYEQYF. As DNA, the CDR3 is TGCAGTGCCTGTTGCAGGACCGATTCCTACGAGCAGTACTTC.

V and J are TRBV4-1 and TRBJ2-2; 10 bases match TRBD2. The CDR3 is made up of 16 amino acids. Germline lookup yields CDR1 MGHRA and CDR2 YSYEKL. V trimming: 4 bases; J trimming: 5 bases; junction bases outside the gene matches: 7. This CDR3 is CASSPQRGGFTGELFF. CDR3 coding DNA: TGCGCCAGCAGCCCTCAGCGGGGGGGTTTTACCGGGGAGCTGTTTTTT.

This clonotype was picked up a small number of times. The V call is TRBV19, the J call TRBJ1-1; 8 nucleotides match TRBD1. The CDR3 has 12 residues. The junction had 5 bases not matched to a gene; V was cut back by 3 bases and J by 11 bases. Germline CDR1 is LNHDA and CDR2 is SQIVND (reference sequence). DNA for the CDR3: TGTGCCAGTAGTATGAGGCAGGGGGCCGCTTTCTTT. This gives the protein CASSMRQGAAFF.

The V call is TRBV12-3 or TRBV12-4, the J call TRBJ1-1, with D uncertain. V was cut by 3 bases and J by 1 base, with 12 bases left in between. This CDR3 is built from 15 residues. The CDR3: CASSFPRGRNTEAFF. In DNA form, the CDR3 reads TGTGCCAGCAGTTTCCCGCGTGGCAGGAACACTGAAGCTTTCTTT.

The chain links TRBV30 to TRBJ2-2; D ambiguous. CDR1 is GTSNPN, CDR2 SVGIG, per germline (reference sequence). The CDR3 contains 11 residues. CDR3 nucleotides: TGTGCGATTGGGATTTCCGGGGAGCTGTTTTTT. It yields the protein CAIGISGELFF.

This chain links TRBV11-3 with TRBJ1-5; possible D gene TRBD1, 6 bases. Germline V gives CDR1 SGHNT, CDR2 YENEEA. CDR3 length: 18 residues. Trimming pared 5 bases from V and 2 bases from J, leaving 22 bases between. CDR3 coding DNA: TGTGCCAGCAGCCCCCCCGAAACAGGGATGTATGGCAATCAGCCCCAGCATTTT. Its translation is CASSPPETGMYGNQPQHF.

The rearrangement links TRBV18 to TRBJ2-1, with D tentatively TRBD2 (5 bases). Looked up from germline, CDR1 is KGHSH and CDR2 is LQKENI. This CDR3 comprises 14 residues. The V and J ends lost 3 bases and 4 bases respectively, with 10 bases between them. The chain's CDR3 is CASSPFTGYNEQFF. CDR3 DNA sequence: TGTGCCAGCTCACCCTTTACGGGATACAATGAGCAGTTCTTC.